Each of the 17 T cell receptor beta chains below was sequenced from the same sample in a study of response to subunit inactivated influenza vaccine. TCRdb passed the RT-PCR reads through MiXCR, listing each CDR3 protein once. The table has 500,000 or so distinct CDR3 sequences, approximately 10% seen once; the top ten hold around 12%. The input for sequencing was PBMCs from blood, taken 35 to 45 days after vaccination. The origin of the receptors is a man over 45 who received an inactivated influenza vaccine.

This clonotype occurred a few times. The J gene is TRBJ2-5, the V gene TRBV7-3; 10 positions agree with TRBD2. The CDR3 is made up of 16 amino acids. V trimming: 3 bases; J trimming: 5 bases; junction bases outside the gene matches: 9. Germline loops: CDR1 SGHTA, CDR2 FQGTGA. In DNA, the CDR3 is TGTGCCAGCAGCTTGTTTGCTAGCGGGAGTCGGGAGACCCAGTACTTC. It specifies CASSLFASGSRETQYF.

This clonotype has just a few counts. The rearrangement joins TRBV4-3 to TRBJ2-7; 8 nucleotides align to TRBD2. From germline, CDR1 is LGHNA and CDR2 YSLEER. V dropped 0 bases and J dropped 6; count of bases not matched to a gene: 16. This CDR3 is built from 18 residues. The CDR3 bases are TGCGCCAGCAGCCAAGAGAGCGCGTTAGCGGGATCCTACGTCGAGCAGTACTTC. Amino acid sequence: CASSQESALAGSYVEQYF.

V gene TRBV5-1 combines with J gene TRBJ2-1, with 8 bases identical to TRBD2. Germline V lookup: CDR1 SGHRS, CDR2 YFSETQ. The length of the CDR3 is 15 residues. The junction had 6 bases not matched to a gene; V was cut back by 4 bases and J by 3 bases. DNA of the CDR3: TGCGCCAGCAGCCAGGCGGCGGGGGGCTACAATGAGCAGTTCTTC. Residues: CASSQAAGGYNEQFF.

There are many counts of this clonotype. This sequence joins TRBV29-1 and TRBJ1-1; the match to TRBD1 covers 7 bases. V lost 5 bases to trimming and J lost 1 base; unmatched junction nucleotides: 7. The CDR3 consists of 14 residues. Germline CDR1 reads SQVTM; CDR2 reads ANQGSEA. CDR3 region: CSVKRTGSNTEAFF. The CDR3 DNA follows: TGCAGCGTTAAACGGACAGGTTCGAACACTGAAGCTTTCTTT.

The V gene is TRBV7-2, the J gene TRBJ2-3; 7 bases map to TRBD2. J gave up 2 bases and V 5 bases, and 7 bases lay outside the gene matches. This CDR3 contains 15 residues. From germline, CDR1 is SGHTA and CDR2 FQGNSA. CDR3: CASSPHLAATDTQYF. The CDR3 DNA is TGTGCCAGCAGCCCCCACCTAGCGGCCACAGATACGCAGTATTTT.

This clonotype was seen a handful of times. This chain uses TRBV5-1 with TRBJ2-3; D is uncertain. Trimming took 4 bases from V and 0 from J, leaving 15 bases between them. The CDR3 runs to 16 residues. Germline V lookup: CDR1 SGHRS, CDR2 YFSETQ. The CDR3 coding sequence is TGCGCCAGCAGCCCCCGGGTCTCGATCAGCACAGATACGCAGTATTTT. Residues: CASSPRVSISTDTQYF.

The chain combines TRBV20-1 with TRBJ1-5; D is ambiguous. This CDR3 spans 13 amino acids. Germline loops: CDR1 DFQATT, CDR2 SNEGSKA (reference sequence). V shed 1 base and J shed 3 bases, with 7 bases lying between them. CDR3 protein: CSARAGINQPQHF. In nucleotides, the CDR3 is TGCAGTGCTAGAGCGGGGATCAATCAGCCCCAGCATTTT.

This clonotype was seen at least ten times. The chain uses TRBV6-5 and TRBJ1-5; D call uncertain. V dropped 4 bases and J dropped 7 bases, with 14 bases sitting between them. CDR1 MNHEY and CDR2 SVGAGI come from the germline V gene. This CDR3 comprises 14 residues. CDR3 in amino acids: CASSSEGGRQPQHF. DNA for the CDR3: TGTGCCAGCAGTTCCGAGGGTGGAAGACAGCCCCAGCATTTT.

In its sample, this clonotype was seen a few times. The chain has TRBV5-1 and TRBJ2-1; D is possibly TRBD2 (5 bases). The V gene lost 4 bases and the J gene lost 1 base, with 15 bases spanning the gap. The CDR3 length is 16 residues. The germline V gene has CDR1 SGHRS and CDR2 YFSETQ. The chain's CDR3 is CASSPQRSGSYNEQFF. In nucleotides, the CDR3 is TGCGCCAGCAGCCCTCAGAGGAGCGGTTCCTACAATGAGCAGTTCTTC. Using reference TRBV5-1 and TRBJ2-1 for the parts outside the CDR3, the full variable domain is KAGVTQTPRYLIKTRGQQVTLSCSPISGHRSVSWYQQTPGQGLQFLFEYFSETQRNKGNFPGRFSGRQFSNSRSEMNVSTLELGDSALYLCASSPQRSGSYNEQFFGPGTRLTVL.

The chain links TRBV6-5 to TRBJ1-1, with no clear D. The germline V gene encodes CDR1 MNHEY and CDR2 SVGAGI. The CDR3 is made up of 14 amino acids. V was clipped by 0 bases and J by 0 bases, with 5 bases between them. The CDR3 region is CASSYSFMNTEAFF. CDR3 DNA: TGTGCCAGCAGTTACTCGTTCATGAACACTGAAGCTTTCTTT.

V usage is TRBV15 and J usage is TRBJ2-3; 11 bases map to TRBD2. V lost 0 bases, J lost 8 bases, and 13 bases stayed unmatched. The CDR3 is 18 residues long. Germline loops: CDR1 LNHNV, CDR2 YYDKDF (reference sequence). The CDR3: CATSREGRLAGPYGTQYF. CDR3 bases: TGTGCCACCAGCAGAGAAGGAAGACTAGCGGGGCCGTATGGTACGCAGTATTTT.

The table lists this clonotype with a few counts. CDR3 loop: CASSPLGGFISGNTIYF. The CDR3 DNA reads TGTGCCAGCAGCCCACTCGGCGGGTTTATCTCTGGAAACACCATATATTTT. This chain uses TRBV14 with TRBJ1-3; D ambiguous. Trimming stripped 4 bases from V and 0 bases from J, with 16 bases between. This CDR3 is built from 17 residues. Germline CDR1 and CDR2: SGHDN and FVKESK.

This clonotype appeared once. The junction does not match germline at one end; this may be a read error. J is TRBJ2-3 and V is TRBV7-9; 10 bases line up with TRBD2. This CDR3 spans 20 amino acids. The germline V gene encodes CDR1 SEHNR and CDR2 FQNEAQ (reference sequence). The CDR3 region is CAGSTPRGVSSGSGTDTQYF. The CDR3 DNA follows: TGTGCCGGCAGCACCCCTAGGGGGGTGTCTAGCGGGAGTGGCACAGATACGCAGTATTTT.

This clonotype was seen a few times. The J gene is TRBJ2-3, the V gene TRBV10-3, with D perhaps being TRBD1 or TRBD2 (5 bases each). CDR3 length: 15 residues. The V gene's germline CDR1 is ENHRY and CDR2 SYGVKD. V gave up 0 bases and J gave up 2 bases, with 9 bases separating them. The CDR3 DNA reads TGTGCCATCAGTGAGTCCGGGACCTCCACAGATACGCAGTATTTT. As protein: CAISESGTSTDTQYF.

This clonotype was detected a few times. V usage is TRBV4-3 and J usage is TRBJ2-1; the D is unclear. The CDR3 consists of 14 residues. Germline loops: CDR1 LGHNA, CDR2 YSLEER. V lost 3 bases and J lost 6, with 12 bases in between. CDR3 region: CASSQGRVTNEQFF. In DNA form, the CDR3 reads TGCGCCAGCAGCCAGGGAAGGGTTACCAATGAGCAGTTCTTC.

V and J are TRBV3-1 and TRBJ1-2, with D possibly matching TRBD1 (6 bases). The CDR3 is 13 residues long. The germline gives CDR1 LGHDT, CDR2 YNNKEL (reference sequence). Trimming shortened V by 4 bases and J by 8 bases, and 14 bases separated the two germline ends. As DNA, the CDR3 is TGTGCCAGCAGCCCTTTCAGGGGTTACGGCTACACCTTC. This encodes CASSPFRGYGYTF.

The sample holds a few counts of this clonotype. The chain recombines TRBV20-1 with TRBJ2-7; weak D call: TRBD1 (6 bases). Trimming shortened V by 1 base and J by 0 bases, and 13 bases separated the two germline ends. The CDR3 loop spans 15 amino acids. Looked up from germline, CDR1 is DFQATT and CDR2 is SNEGSKA (reference sequence). This CDR3 is CSARGRGDNSYEQYF. The DNA of the CDR3 is TGCAGTGCTAGAGGCCGAGGGGACAACTCCTACGAGCAGTACTTC.